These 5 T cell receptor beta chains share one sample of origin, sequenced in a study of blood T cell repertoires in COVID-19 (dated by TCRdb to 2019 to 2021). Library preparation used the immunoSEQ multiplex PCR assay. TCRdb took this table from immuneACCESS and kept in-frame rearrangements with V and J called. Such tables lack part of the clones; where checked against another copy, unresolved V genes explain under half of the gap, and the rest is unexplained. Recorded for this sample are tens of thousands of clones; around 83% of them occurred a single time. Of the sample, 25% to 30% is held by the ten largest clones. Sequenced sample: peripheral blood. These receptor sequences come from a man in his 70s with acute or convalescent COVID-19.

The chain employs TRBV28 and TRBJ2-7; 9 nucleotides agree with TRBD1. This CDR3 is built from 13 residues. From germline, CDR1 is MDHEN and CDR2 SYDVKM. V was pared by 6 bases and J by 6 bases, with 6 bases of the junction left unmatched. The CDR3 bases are TGTGCCAGCAGGGGGACAGGGTATTCCGAGCAGTACTTC. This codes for CASRGTGYSEQYF.

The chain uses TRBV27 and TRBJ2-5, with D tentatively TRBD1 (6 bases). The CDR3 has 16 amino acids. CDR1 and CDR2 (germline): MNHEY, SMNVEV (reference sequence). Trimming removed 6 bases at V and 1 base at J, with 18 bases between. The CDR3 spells CASRATIDRPQETQYF. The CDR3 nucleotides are TGTGCCAGCAGGGCCACCATCGACAGGCCCCAAGAGACCCAGTACTTC.

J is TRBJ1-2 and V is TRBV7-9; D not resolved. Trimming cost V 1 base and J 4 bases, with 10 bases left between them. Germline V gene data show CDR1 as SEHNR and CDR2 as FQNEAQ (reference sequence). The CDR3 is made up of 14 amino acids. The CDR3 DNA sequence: TGTGCCAGCAGCTTAGAAAGAGCTAGCTATGGCTACACCTTC. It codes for CASSLERASYGYTF. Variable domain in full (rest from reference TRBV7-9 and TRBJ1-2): DTGVSQNPRHKITKRGQNVTFRCDPISEHNRLYWYRQTLGQGPEFLTYFQNEAQLEKSRLLSDRFSAERPKGSFSTLEIQRTEQGDSAMYLCASSLERASYGYTFGSGTRLTVV.

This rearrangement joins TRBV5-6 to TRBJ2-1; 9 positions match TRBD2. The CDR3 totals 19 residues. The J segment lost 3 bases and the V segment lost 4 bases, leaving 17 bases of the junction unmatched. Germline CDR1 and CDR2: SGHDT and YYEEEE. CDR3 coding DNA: TGTGCCAGCAGCCCCTACCTTAGCGGGAGATTAGATGACTACAATGAGCAGTTCTTC. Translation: CASSPYLSGRLDDYNEQFF.

CDR3 bases: TGTGCCAGCAGTGAAGAACTAGCGGGCTATTACGAGCAGTACTTC. Protein sequence: CASSEELAGYYEQYF. The rearrangement uses TRBV6-1 and TRBJ2-7; 9 nucleotides agree with TRBD2. Germline assignment: CDR1 MNHNS and CDR2 SASEGT. The CDR3 totals 15 residues. V was clipped by 1 base and J by 4 bases; unmatched bases: 5.